The rows below give T cell receptor beta chains drawn from one sample of a study of blood T cells in healthy people across ages. TCRdb re-derived calls from the 5' RACE reads in MiXCR, one entry per CDR3 protein. The table includes 780,000 or so distinct CDR3 sequences, 25% detected once. The sample was also reused in another study, on T cells of mothers and their children.

The sample taken for sequencing was blood. These receptors were taken from a boy aged 10-17 years in good health. CDR3s include the opening cysteine and the closing phenylalanine or tryptophan. D genes are given only for firm matches. Size tells how often a clone was seen (once, few, many) or the class of an expanded clone, and some rows leave it out.

>TRBJ2-5|.|few|TRBV10-3
CAISEAWTEETQYF
TGTGCCATCAGTGAGGCTTGGACAGAAGAGACCCAGTACTTC
>TRBJ2-1|TRBD2|.|TRBV3-1
CASGGSAGDYNEQFF
TGTGCCAGCGGGGGGTCGGCGGGAGACTACAATGAACAGTTCTTC
>TRBJ2-3|.|.|TRBV6-1
CASSESSDTQYF
TGTGCCAGCAGTGAATCCTCAGATACGCAGTATTTT
>TRBJ1-4|TRBD1|few|TRBV28
CASATPSKGTDEKLFF
TGTGCCAGCGCGACCCCCAGCAAGGGGACAGATGAAAAACTGTTTTTT
>TRBJ2-5|.|.|TRBV7-2
CASSPPGFGVETQYF
TGTGCCAGCAGCCCACCAGGGTTCGGAGTGGAGACCCAGTACTTC
>TRBJ1-1|TRBD1|few|TRBV29-1
CSVEVGTANTEAFF
TGCAGCGTTGAAGTTGGGACAGCGAACACTGAAGCTTTCTTT
>TRBJ2-3|.|few|TRBV11-2
CASSRTSDTQYF
TGTGCCAGCAGCCGAACATCAGATACGCAGTATTTT
>TRBJ2-5|.|.|TRBV5-1
CASSFRTAGQETQYF
TGCGCCAGCAGCTTTCGGACGGCGGGCCAAGAGACCCAGTACTTC
>TRBJ2-3|.|.|TRBV20-1
CSALSGGAPTDTQYF
TGCAGTGCTCTGAGCGGAGGGGCCCCCACAGATACGCAGTATTTT
>TRBJ2-7|.|many|TRBV28
CASRPDSYEQYF
TGTGCCAGCAGACCCGACAGCTACGAGCAGTACTTC
>TRBJ1-5|TRBD1|.|TRBV12-3/TRBV12-4
CASSGTVSNQPQHF
TGTGCCAGCAGCGGGACAGTTAGCAATCAGCCCCAGCATTTT
>TRBJ1-2|.|.|TRBV11-3
CASSPPERVQYGYTF
TGTGCCAGCAGCCCCCCGGAGAGGGTCCAATATGGCTACACCTTC
>TRBJ1-3|.|few|TRBV28
CASTTFRGGVNTIYF
TGTGCCAGCACCACCTTCCGGGGGGGCGTAAACACCATATATTTT
>TRBJ2-1|.|.|TRBV6-2/TRBV6-3
CASSYWDNEQFF
TGTGCCAGCAGTTACTGGGACAATGAGCAGTTCTTC
>TRBJ2-5|.|.|TRBV7-9
CASSPWAEETQYF
TGTGCCAGCAGCCCCTGGGCGGAAGAGACCCAGTACTTC
>TRBJ1-4|TRBD1|.|TRBV29-1
CSVQSGGEKLFF
TGCAGCGTTCAATCAGGGGGTGAAAAACTGTTTTTT
>TRBJ2-7|.|.|TRBV11-2
CASSFSAGMLYEQYF
TGTGCCAGCAGCTTTTCCGCGGGGATGTTATACGAGCAGTACTTC
>TRBJ2-2|.|few|TRBV5-5
CASSFGPVNTGELFF
TGTGCCAGCAGCTTCGGACCGGTGAACACCGGGGAGCTGTTTTTT
>TRBJ1-6|TRBD1|.|TRBV6-5
CASSWGQGNSPLHF
TGTGCCAGCAGTTGGGGACAGGGTAATTCACCCCTCCACTTT
>TRBJ2-7|TRBD2|.|TRBV28
CASSSGGAGVPYEQYF
TGTGCCAGCAGTTCAGGAGGGGCGGGAGTCCCCTACGAGCAGTACTTC
>TRBJ2-7|.|.|TRBV6-6
CASGEVSSYEQYF
TGTGCCAGCGGGGAGGTGAGCTCCTACGAGCAGTACTTC
>TRBJ2-1|.|.|TRBV7-8
CASSGTGYFAYNEQFF
TGTGCCAGCAGCGGTACAGGGTACTTTGCCTACAATGAGCAGTTCTTC
>TRBJ1-2|TRBD1|few|TRBV5-1
CASSFSLRGRGQWDGYTF
TGCGCCAGCAGTTTTTCTCTCAGGGGGCGCGGACAATGGGATGGCTACACCTTC
>TRBJ2-1|.|.|TRBV29-1
CSVEPLGGNEQFF
TGCAGCGTCGAGCCCCTAGGCGGGAATGAGCAGTTCTTC
>TRBJ1-1|TRBD1|.|TRBV27
CASSSGGLTNTEAFF
TGTGCCAGCAGTTCAGGGGGGTTGACGAACACTGAAGCTTTCTTT
>TRBJ2-2|TRBD1|.|TRBV19
CASSPWDRGFEWLFF
TGTGCCAGTTCTCCTTGGGACAGGGGTTTTGAATGGCTGTTTTTT
>TRBJ1-2|.|few|TRBV10-3
CAIQGGFYGYTF
TGTGCCATCCAGGGCGGATTTTATGGCTACACCTTC
>TRBJ2-5|TRBD2|.|TRBV12-3/TRBV12-4
CASNRGGGETQYF
TGTGCCAGCAACCGGGGGGGCGGGGAGACCCAGTACTTC
>TRBJ2-5|.|.|TRBV6-6
CVSSYGGGGQQETQYF
TGTGTCAGCAGTTACGGTGGCGGGGGCCAGCAAGAGACCCAGTACTTC
>TRBJ1-1|.|many|TRBV18
CASSPAGQLEAFF
TGTGCCAGCTCACCGGCCGGGCAGCTTGAAGCTTTCTTT
>TRBJ1-1|.|.|TRBV29-1
CSVFPQGKKGEAFF
TGCAGCGTTTTCCCTCAGGGGAAGAAGGGTGAAGCTTTCTTT
>TRBJ2-7|TRBD2|.|TRBV6-6
CASSWTSGAQEQYF
TGTGCCAGCAGTTGGACTAGCGGGGCACAAGAGCAGTACTTC
>TRBJ2-1|.|few|TRBV3-1
CASSQLAESYNEQFF
TGTGCCAGCAGCCAACTAGCTGAATCCTACAATGAGCAGTTCTTC
>TRBJ2-1|.|many|TRBV18
CASSPDRYNEQFF
TGTGCCAGCTCACCGGACCGATACAATGAGCAGTTCTTC
>TRBJ2-7|.|few|TRBV7-9
CASSDGGRSYEQYF
TGTGCCAGCAGCGACGGGGGCCGCTCCTACGAGCAGTACTTC
>TRBJ2-5|.|many|TRBV7-6
CASSLAGSSETQYF
TGTGCCAGCAGCTTAGCGGGCTCCTCAGAGACCCAGTACTTC
>TRBJ2-1|TRBD2|.|TRBV7-3
CASSFGGGGETQCF
TGTGCCAGCAGCTTCGGCGGGGGGGGAGAGACCCAGTGCTTC
>TRBJ1-1|TRBD1|.|TRBV27
CASSFGTGSTEAFF
TGTGCCAGCAGTTTTGGGACAGGGAGCACTGAAGCTTTCTTT
>TRBJ2-1|.|few|TRBV11-2
CASSLTGESYNEQFF
TGTGCCAGCAGCTTAACGGGAGAGTCCTACAATGAGCAGTTCTTC
>TRBJ1-3|.|once|TRBV20-1
CSATERSAGNTIYF
TGCAGTGCCACAGAACGGTCGGCTGGAAACACCATATATTTT
>TRBJ2-7|.|few|TRBV28
CASSFAAGSSYEQYF
TGTGCCAGCAGTTTTGCAGCGGGTTCGTCCTACGAGCAGTACTTC
>TRBJ1-2|.|.|TRBV4-1
CASSQDGGFGYGYTF
TGCGCCAGCAGCCAAGACGGGGGGTTCGGCTATGGCTACACCTTC
>TRBJ1-4|.|.|TRBV7-2
CASSFGQLFNEKLFF
TGTGCCAGCAGCTTCGGACAGCTCTTTAATGAAAAACTGTTTTTT
>TRBJ1-1|.|.|TRBV6-6
CASRETGPNTEAFF
TGTGCCAGCAGGGAGACAGGACCAAACACTGAAGCTTTCTTT
>TRBJ2-7|.|.|TRBV29-1
CSVQRRGYEQYF
TGCAGCGTCCAAAGACGGGGTTACGAGCAGTACTTC
>TRBJ2-7|.|many|TRBV28
CASSLVGAEQYF
TGTGCCAGCAGTTTAGTTGGGGCCGAGCAGTACTTC
>TRBJ2-7|TRBD1|.|TRBV7-9
CASSLDWGQSYEQYF
TGTGCCAGCAGCTTAGATTGGGGACAGTCCTACGAGCAGTACTTC
>TRBJ2-3|TRBD2|.|TRBV11-2
CASSSGTSRSTDTQYF
TGTGCCAGCAGCTCCGGGACTAGTAGGAGCACAGATACGCAGTATTTT
>TRBJ2-2|.|few|TRBV2
CASRDRTNTGELFF
TGTGCCAGCAGGGACAGAACGAACACCGGGGAGCTGTTTTTT
>TRBJ2-5|.|.|TRBV12-3/TRBV12-4
CASSFSLGAATQYF
TGTGCCAGCAGTTTTTCGTTGGGGGCTGCGACCCAGTACTTC
>TRBJ1-2|TRBD1|.|TRBV20-1
CSAPLDRDRNYGYTF
TGCAGTGCTCCACTAGACAGGGACAGGAACTATGGCTACACCTTC
>TRBJ1-1|.|.|TRBV29-1
CSVDRAGRTEAFF
TGCAGCGTTGACAGGGCAGGGAGAACTGAAGCTTTCTTT
>TRBJ2-7|TRBD2|many|TRBV28
CASSLTSGYEQYF
TGTGCCAGCAGTTTGACTAGCGGTTACGAGCAGTACTTC